The 21 T cell receptor beta chains below were found in one sample sequenced in a study of blood T cell repertoires in COVID-19. Sequencing was performed with immunoSEQ multiplex PCR; in TCRdb, only in-frame clones are kept and a portion is missing. The data show around 280,000 clones, 88% seen once. Material for sequencing was peripheral blood. These TCRs come from a woman in her 30s with COVID-19, enrolled during active disease.

V usage is TRBV2 and J usage is TRBJ2-6; 9 bases match TRBD1. This CDR3 contains 16 residues. The germline V gene encodes CDR1 SNHLY and CDR2 FYNNEI. V was pared by 3 bases and J by 0 bases, with 0 bases of the junction left unmatched. This chain's CDR3 is CASSETGGSGANVLTF. In DNA form, the CDR3 reads TGTGCCAGCAGTGAGACAGGGGGCTCTGGGGCCAACGTCCTGACTTTC. Variable domain in full (rest from reference TRBV2 and TRBJ2-6): EPEVTQTPSHQVTQMGQEVILRCVPISNHLYFYWYRQILGQKVEFLVSFYNNEISEKSEIFDDQFSVERPDGSNFTLKIRSTKLEDSAMYFCASSETGGSGANVLTFGAGSRLTVL.

This clone was detected a few times. The rearrangement links TRBV12-3 or TRBV12-4 to TRBJ2-7; 7 bases align to TRBD1. The length of the CDR3 is 13 residues. Trimming removed 6 bases from V and 5 bases from J; junction bases left unmatched: 7. The CDR3 coding sequence is TGTGCCAGCAGCCGAGGACAGGCGGACGAGCAGTACTTC. Its translation: CASSRGQADEQYF.

The chain carries TRBV10-3 and TRBJ1-5; no firm D call. There are 12 residues in the CDR3. Trimming took 6 bases from V and 7 from J, leaving 10 bases between them. Germline CDR1 ENHRY, CDR2 SYGVKD. CDR3: CAIRTIGQPQHF. DNA for the CDR3: TGTGCCATCAGGACGATCGGGCAGCCCCAGCATTTT.

This chain connects TRBV2 to TRBJ1-5, with D unclear. From germline, CDR1 is SNHLY and CDR2 FYNNEI. The germline V and J ends were trimmed by 5 bases and 0 bases, with 11 bases remaining between them. The CDR3 is 15 residues long. The DNA for the CDR3 is TGTGCCAGCAGTTCCGACACTTCTAGCAATCAGCCCCAGCATTTT. Translation gives CASSSDTSSNQPQHF.

This clone is a singleton in its sample. The gene calls are TRBV28 and TRBJ1-5; a weak D match, TRBD1 (6 bases). This CDR3 comprises 16 residues. Germline V lookup: CDR1 MDHEN, CDR2 SYDVKM. Trimming removed 6 bases from V and 11 bases from J, with 26 bases in between. The CDR3 region has the DNA TGTGCCAGCAGATCCACCACGAAAGCACAGGGCCGGTCCCAGCATTTT. Translating gives CASRSTTKAQGRSQHF.

The V and J genes are TRBV9 and TRBJ1-5, with a weak D call TRBD1 (5 bases). The CDR3 is made up of 13 amino acids. CDR1 is SGDLS, CDR2 YYNGEE, per germline. Trimming shortened V by 0 bases and J by 6 bases, and 7 bases separated the two germline ends. CDR3 residues: CASSVAGGQPQHF. In DNA, the CDR3 is TGTGCCAGCAGCGTAGCCGGGGGTCAGCCCCAGCATTTT.

The V gene is TRBV4-1, the J gene TRBJ1-1; 9 bases are shared with TRBD1. Per germline, CDR1 MGHRA and CDR2 YSYEKL. V gave up 1 base and J gave up 6 bases; unmatched junction bases: 18. This CDR3 has 19 amino acids. CDR3 amino acids: CASSQAPGTGWLQDAEAFF. Here the CDR3 DNA reads TGCGCCAGCAGCCAAGCCCCGGGGACAGGGTGGCTCCAAGACGCTGAAGCTTTCTTT.

This chain joins TRBV30 and TRBJ1-2, with TRBD1 matching over 8 bases. The germline gives CDR1 GTSNPN, CDR2 SVGIG (reference sequence). V lost 0 bases and J lost 4; bases outside the gene matches: 4. The CDR3 has 14 amino acids. CDR3 amino acids: CAWSVPGTGYGYTF. The CDR3 nucleotides are TGTGCCTGGAGTGTACCCGGGACAGGCTATGGCTACACCTTC.

V usage is TRBV5-1 and J usage is TRBJ1-2; D gene ambiguous. The germline gives CDR1 SGHRS, CDR2 YFSETQ. This CDR3 has 13 residues. Trimming removed 4 bases from V and 5 bases from J, with 12 bases in between. The CDR3 region has the DNA TGCGCCAGCAGCCCGCAGGCAAGTTATGGCTACACCTTC. Translation: CASSPQASYGYTF.

The chain recombines TRBV4-1 with TRBJ2-2, with 7 bases matching TRBD1. The CDR3 spans 15 residues. Germline V gene lookup returns CDR1 MGHRA and CDR2 YSYEKL. The J segment lost 6 bases and the V segment lost 1 base, leaving 5 bases of the junction unmatched. The CDR3 here is CASSQAAGGSGELFF. CDR3 in DNA: TGCGCCAGCAGCCAAGCCGCAGGGGGTTCCGGGGAGCTGTTTTTT.

The chain combines TRBV6-2 or TRBV6-3 with TRBJ1-4; D remains unclear. The CDR3 has 14 amino acids. With 2 bases removed from V and 6 bases from J, the gap between germline ends came to 10 bases. Looked up from germline, CDR1 is MNHEY and CDR2 is SVGEGT. CDR3 region: CASSYRPGDEKLFF. The CDR3 bases are TGTGCCAGCAGTTACAGACCCGGGGATGAAAAACTGTTTTTT.

This clone has just one count. V is TRBV7-2 and J is TRBJ2-5, with 10 bases identical to TRBD1. The CDR3 loop spans 14 amino acids. Trimming cost V 5 bases and J 5 bases; bases outside gene matches: 5. Germline CDR1 reads SGHTA; CDR2 reads FQGNSA. The CDR3 loop is CASSGQGEGETQYF. As DNA, the CDR3 is TGTGCCAGCAGCGGACAGGGGGAGGGGGAGACCCAGTACTTC.

The V gene is TRBV5-1, the J gene TRBJ1-1; D gene ambiguous. V was cut by 1 base and J by 3 bases, with 7 bases left in between. The CDR3 is 13 amino acids. Germline V gene lookup returns CDR1 SGHRS and CDR2 YFSETQ. The CDR3 region has the DNA TGCGCCAGCAGCTTGTACGGGGACACTGAAGCTTTCTTT. This gives the protein CASSLYGDTEAFF.

This sequence joins TRBV3-1 (or the pseudogene TRBV3-2) and TRBJ1-2; the D gene is possibly TRBD1 (6 bases). The CDR3 extends over 14 amino acids. With 4 bases removed from V and 4 bases from J, the gap between germline ends came to 13 bases. Germline CDR1 and CDR2: LGHDT and YNNKEL (reference sequence). CDR3 sequence reads: CASSLRTDLYGYTF. The CDR3 DNA follows: TGTGCCAGCAGCCTACGGACAGACCTCTATGGCTACACCTTC.

The chain recombines TRBV7-2 with TRBJ1-1, with D hard to call. This CDR3 spans 15 amino acids. Trimming cost V 1 base and J 0 bases, with 9 bases left between them. Germline assignment: CDR1 SGHTA and CDR2 FQGNSA. CDR3 nucleotides: TGTGCCAGCAGCTTAGGAGGTTGGTTGAACACTGAAGCTTTCTTT. As protein: CASSLGGWLNTEAFF.

The chain couples TRBV12-3 or TRBV12-4 to TRBJ2-7; D is uncertain. V shed 2 bases and J shed 6 bases, with 11 bases lying between them. The CDR3 totals 13 residues. CDR3 loop: CASSLYSKSEQYF. CDR3 nucleotide sequence: TGTGCCAGCAGTTTATACAGCAAAAGCGAGCAGTACTTC.

The genes are TRBV12-3 or TRBV12-4 and TRBJ1-2; D uncertain. This CDR3 has 12 residues. Trimming took 5 bases from V and 8 from J, leaving 12 bases between them. The CDR3 bases are TGTGCCAGCAGTAGAGACAACGGCGGCTACACCTTC. Its translation: CASSRDNGGYTF.

The chain joins TRBV4-2 to TRBJ2-2; TRBD2 matches at 7 bases. The CDR3 sequence is 16 residues long. Per the germline V gene, CDR1 is LGHNA and CDR2 is YNFKEQ. J lost 5 bases, V lost 4 bases, and 10 bases had no gene match. Here the CDR3 DNA reads TGTGCCAGCAGCCCCCGCGGGAGTTATAGTACCGGGGAGCTGTTTTTT. Residues: CASSPRGSYSTGELFF.

This clone was found a few times. The V call is TRBV5-1, the J call TRBJ1-6; TRBD1 matches at 8 bases. CDR3 size: 12 residues. Germline assignment: CDR1 SGHRS and CDR2 YFSETQ. The V gene end was trimmed by 2 bases and the J gene end by 14 bases; junction bases not matched to a gene: 3. The CDR3 nucleotides read TGCGCCAGCAGCTTTACAGGGGGAACCCTCCACTTT. This encodes CASSFTGGTLHF.

V is TRBV5-4 and J is TRBJ2-1, with a weak D call TRBD1 (6 bases). Germline V gives CDR1 SGHNT, CDR2 YYREEE (reference sequence). V lost 4 bases, J lost 1 base, and 12 bases lay in between. The CDR3 is 15 residues long. The CDR3 loop is CASSPDSPSYNEQFF. The CDR3 region has the DNA TGTGCCAGCAGCCCGGACAGTCCTTCCTACAATGAGCAGTTCTTC.

This rearrangement joins TRBV6-6 to TRBJ1-4; D gene uncertain. Trimming removed 7 bases from V and 7 bases from J, with 13 bases in between. Germline CDR1 reads MNHNY; CDR2 reads SVGAGI (reference sequence). CDR3 length equals 13 residues. The CDR3 DNA is TGTGCCAGCACCAACGGGAGAGGTGAAAAACTGTTTTTT. It encodes CASTNGRGEKLFF.